The present T cell receptor (beta chain) was sequenced within a study of cytomegalovirus exposure and HLA in healthy donors (dated by TCRdb to 2015 to 2018). With respect to the entire study: According to an earlier analysis of several hundred of the donors, 150 million to 200 million T cells yielded 120 million or so unique TCR beta sequences and around 300 Gb of sequence data. An early release that covered 640 HLA-typed donors contained approximately 300 gigabases of sequencing data and 65 million to 100 million unique TCR sequences. The genetic ancestry cluster associated with self-reported Caucasian donors included 81% of the approximately 410 genotyped donors. The study aimed to test whether signatures of past pathogen exposure could be identified by cataloging public T cell receptors. The T cell repertoires of several hundred subjects were profiled by immunosequencing and related to cytomegalovirus serostatus. In addition to the first cohort of 650 to 750 subjects, a separate validation cohort of 130 or so different subjects was used. High-throughput TCR immunosequencing, statistical association of individual TCRs with disease status, and machine learning were combined to predict cytomegalovirus infection status. To study patterns of TCR occurrence, a later analysis re-analyzed previously published TCR beta repertoires from around 660 donors and added high-resolution HLA genotyping. Rather than using new phenotypic data, the later analysis identified candidate immune exposures from TCR beta sequences and from how often those sequences occurred across donors. In an earlier analysis of 587 of the donors, high-throughput TCR beta sequencing was used to judge whether each TCR beta V gene segment behaved as functional or pseudogenic. Donor age, sex, ethnicity and CMV serostatus were compiled alongside the repertoire data. Genome-wide SNP genotypes for about 55% of the 666 donors were used in a later genetic analysis, which treated that subset as a discovery cohort. All discovery cohort repertoires had been generated using a single sequencing platform. HLA typing included class I and class II loci at four-digit resolution. The number of typed donors differed by locus: about 620-640 for A, B, C, DRB1 and DQB1; roughly 510 for DQA1; about 600 for DPA1; and about 450 for DPB1. Roughly 5 DR-DQ haplotypes were handled as single units for association and clustering, since linkage in the cohort was strong. Among 398 genotyped donors of the cohort, an average of approximately 240,000 unique TCR beta nucleotide sequences was sequenced per donor, of which approximately 19% were non-productive.

The cohort was made up of 650 to 700 healthy bone marrow donors. At the time of sampling, all cohort members were nominally healthy, though unrecorded immune exposures were likely present. The donor tested CMV seropositive and was one of the 289 seropositive cohort members. Every donor gave a peripheral blood sample, and the peripheral blood mononuclear cells from that sample were used for TCR beta sequencing. Genomic DNA extraction from the blood cell samples was performed with the Qiagen DNeasy Blood Extraction Kit. Deletion took 8 bases off V and 1 base off J, with a span of 17 bases between the germline ends. Including cysteine and phenylalanine, the CDR3 has 15 amino acids. CDR3 DNA only is kept here, 45 bases in frame from base 1. CDR1 and CDR2 were assigned from the germline V gene as SNHLY and FYNNEI. Libraries came from the immunoSEQ multiplex PCR assay. For the multiplex PCR, a mixture combining 60 forward primers for TCR Vbeta segments and 13 reverse primers for TCR Jbeta segments was used. Amplification of the CDR3 region of rearranged TCR beta genes was performed with a multiplex PCR assay on genomic DNA. The amplified TCR beta libraries were sequenced on the Illumina HiSeq System as 87-base-pair reads. In the source study's methods: In a later analysis, around 80 million unique TCR beta chains were counted across the 666 repertoires, and roughly 11 million of these chains were shared by at least two donors. A nearest-neighbor algorithm error-corrected the raw reads and collapsed the reads into unique sequences, merging closely related sequences to remove PCR and sequencing errors. To assign V, D and J gene segments, CDR3 sequences were aligned to IMGT reference sequences. For a sequence to be retained, at least a six-nucleotide match to both a V gene segment and a J gene segment was required. Rearrangements were classified as productive when the CDR3 lacked stop codons and remained in frame with V and J, and all other rearrangements were classified as non-productive. Following IMGT convention, CDR3 was defined as the stretch from the second conserved V-encoded cysteine to the conserved J-encoded phenylalanine. The earlier analysis of 500 to 650 of the donors excluded any sequence lacking an unambiguous match to a single V gene segment. In an earlier analysis of several hundred of the donors, V segments were called functional above 56.7% productive rearrangements and were called segregating when the between-donor standard deviation exceeded 5%. A statistical classification framework was built to diagnose cytomegalovirus status from the catalog of TCR beta chain sequences. In a later analysis, V and J genes were assigned by comparing TCR nucleotide sequences against IMGT/GENE-DB human TR gene sequences. The TCRdist pipeline was used in a later analysis to assign CDR3 sequences and most-parsimonious VDJ recombination scenarios. A later analysis defined each TCR beta chain by its CDR3 amino acid sequence plus V-gene family, and excluded reads lacking a unique V-gene family. In a later analysis, approximately 590 highly shared, low-generation-probability nucleotide sequences were removed to address suspected cross-contamination and a sequencing artifact. A later analysis calculated a clonal expansion index for each public chain from normalized within-repertoire ranks of inferred template counts. Generation probabilities in a later analysis came from a VDJ recombination model fitted to out-of-frame rearrangements, and those results were checked against IGoR. In a later analysis, TCR-TCR, TCR-HLA and TCR-CMV co-occurrence was scored with hypergeometric tests, and a repertoire-size bias correction was applied to TCR pairs. To estimate false discovery rates, a later analysis permuted the HLA or CMV assignments 20 times. In a later analysis, co-occurring TCRs were grouped using DBSCAN, with TCRdist sequence similarity added in when clustering inside HLA-allele-positive subsets. Repertoires with fewer than 30,000 or more than 120,000 public chains were left out of co-occurrence clustering, as were a handful of repertoires with anomalous nucleotide sharing. This is the immuneACCESS table as TCRdb keeps it, with only in-frame sequences that have V and J called. A part of the clones is gone; compared with another copy, unresolved V genes explain less than half, and the rest is unexplained. V, J and clone size reflect that table, while D and trimming were determined from the DNA. The sample table holds some 120,000 clones, of which approximately 81% were seen once. The biggest ten clones account for 3.5% to 4% of the sample.

Study-wide conclusions, independent of this receptor: In vitro tests confirmed that three of the cytomegalovirus-associated TCR beta chains recognize cytomegalovirus antigens. The presence/absence analyses assumed that sequencing depth was roughly uniform across donors, and that assumption may not be true. According to a later genetic analysis, donors in an Asian-associated ancestry cluster had fewer N-insertions in productive TCRs than the approximately 670-donor mean. Assigning TCR associations to individual alleles was difficult when HLA alleles, especially DR and DQ, strongly co-occurred. In an earlier analysis of 450 to 750 of the donors, most TCR beta V segments appeared in productive rearrangements about 90% or about 30% of the time, broadly matching IMGT annotations. A further reported finding was that TCR beta sequences accurately predicted the HLA-A and HLA-B alleles for most subjects in the first cohort. Over 15 rarely observed V segments, including chromosome 9 orphons, were excluded from the earlier analysis of about 610 of the donors because counts were too low. Because the 87-base-pair reads could not distinguish some IMGT-functional V segments, including TRBV6-2 and TRBV6-3, those segments were excluded. The sequencing pipeline was judged likely to have produced a cluster of highly shared sequence variants as a technical artifact. It was suggested by the authors that the approach could potentially be generalized to other disease states and immunological phenotypes. The only immune exposure information available for the cohort was CMV serostatus. In a later analysis, several top co-occurrence clusters were reported to appear linked to parvovirus B19, influenza, CMV and Epstein-Barr virus. A later analysis found that HLA-associated TCR beta chains were more clonally expanded and had lower generation probabilities than equally common non-associated chains. In a later analysis, the rate of TCR association differed among HLA loci, with DRB1 alleles having the most associated TCRs and HLA-C alleles having the fewest. Linkage disequilibrium might explain the correlated functional status among segregating V segments, but an unknown experimental factor could not be ruled out. A total of about 150 TCR beta chains were listed by the study as associated with cytomegalovirus. According to a later analysis, most CMV-associated TCR beta chains appeared to be HLA-restricted, and the HLA associations seemed to be driven largely by CMV exposure. A later analysis associated 17,000 or so TCR beta sequences with specific HLA alleles at a false discovery rate of 0.05. Most TCR sequences were observed very rarely across donors, whereas some public TCRs were present in many individuals. The classifier was reported to diagnose cytomegalovirus status with high specificity and sensitivity in both the original cohort and the validation cohort. Only TCR beta chains were sequenced in this cohort, and the absence of alpha or paired-chain data limited detectable features. Because some donors lacked HLA typing at each locus, the association tests relied only on the typed subset. In a later genetic analysis, a missense DCLRE1C variant was associated with V-gene and J-gene trimming of TCR beta chains, and the association was replicated in an independent cohort.

Note on this clone: Its antigen specificity is not known. No clone much larger than this one lies a single base away; base qualities are absent.

The sequence joins TRBV2 to TRBJ1-1; the D gene remains uncertain. The sequence derives from a man in his late teens or twenties in good health and CMV-seropositive. The sequencing input was PBMCs. The nucleotides are TGTGCCAGCGAGGGCCCGCCCCAGAGGAACACTGAAGCTTTCTTT. It specifies CASEGPPQRNTEAFF.